This TCR beta chain is from a study of Graves' ophthalmopathy and Graves' hyperthyroidism (dated by TCRdb to 2016 to 2018). About the investigation overall: Hyperthyroidism was defined as stable when no progression to ophthalmopathy occurred within 18 months of follow-up. TCR beta repertoire signatures were used to distinguish Graves' ophthalmopathy from Graves' hyperthyroidism and to predict progression to ophthalmopathy. In total, over 130 blood samples were TCR-sequenced: some 40 ophthalmopathy, some 75 hyperthyroidism and some 17 hyperthyroidism-to-ophthalmopathy patients. To explore V-J signatures that distinguish ophthalmopathy from hyperthyroidism, a discovery set of 90 to 100 patients was enrolled, made up of approximately 45 with ophthalmopathy and around 57 with stable hyperthyroidism. For independent validation, a separate cohort was made up of 18 hyperthyroidism patients plus 17 patients who later progressed from hyperthyroidism to ophthalmopathy. In about six hyperthyroidism patients, the T-cell repertoire of thyroid tissue was compared with the T-cell repertoire of blood. Once sampling was done, hyperthyroidism patients were given methimazole at a starting dose of 30 mg daily, while ophthalmopathy patients were given high-dose intravenous methylprednisolone. Study-wide conclusions, independent of this receptor: In cross-validation, the 13-signature model distinguished ophthalmopathy from stable hyperthyroidism with just over 85% sensitivity and about 81% specificity, while in the test set the corresponding values were about 80% and 75%. Sample size was not statistically predetermined, and group allocation was not concealed from the investigators. In validation, the model predicted ophthalmopathy progression with 70.59% sensitivity and roughly 78% specificity; approximately 12 predicted patients were CT-confirmed with GO in a median of approximately 6.2 months. Most expanded thyroid clonotypes with a frequency above 0.001 also appeared in blood, which suggests that blood repertoires may reflect the immune response in the thyroid.

Remarks on this clonotype: It lacks a known antigen. Sequence at one end of the junction differs from germline and may be a read error.

Hyperthyroidism patients were newly diagnosed, were aged 18 to 65 years, and had a disease duration under 2 months. Patients were excluded if they had other autoimmune diseases, uncontrolled infections, pregnancy or lactation. Clinical symptoms, serum thyroxine, TRAb, thyroid ultrasound and orbital computed tomography formed the basis of the diagnosis. Trizol reagent was used to extract the total RNA, and its quality was then checked on an Agilent 2100 Bioanalyzer. The CDR3 spans 15 residues, from the cysteine through the phenylalanine. CDR3 DNA only is kept here, 45 bases in frame from base 1. CDR1 WNHNN and CDR2 SYGVQD were looked up in the germline V gene (reference sequence). For repertoire sequencing, the TCR beta CDR3 regions were amplified from RNA transcripts. HTBI primers and the Qiagen OneStep RT-PCR kit were used in a first-round RT-PCR, which was followed by a second-round multiplex PCR, size selection and purification. The libraries underwent paired-end sequencing with 100 bp reads on an Illumina HiSeq2000. For the original study's pipeline: SOAPnuke was used to process the reads, throwing out any read that had adapters, had uncalled bases, had a mean Phred below 15, or lacked an exact constant-primer or identifier match. COPE v1.2.5 was used to merge the high-quality paired reads. Clonotypes were defined as unique nucleotide sequences and were aligned to IMGT TRB V, D and J references using MiTCR v1.1. The analysis was limited to V-J combinations with a frequency above 0.0001, which together covered 99% to 99.2% of repertoires. For each V-J combination, a TCR clonal expansion and chaos score was defined as F50 clonal expansion divided by the chaos observed in the TCRdist matrix. Welch's t-statistics and random forest were used to reduce features to about a dozen V-J combinations, which were fed into a naive Bayes classifier. Thyroid-blood repertoire similarity was quantified with the Morisita-Horn index. TCRdb reworked the public reads: Q25 trimming with fastp, MiXCR clone assembly, productive beta chains retained. Each entry merges the rows of one CDR3 protein and shows their most common DNA and genes. What appears here as the V and J calls and clone size reflects TCRdb's work, not the paper's. This sample gives about 600,000 distinct CDR3 sequences in total; under 40% of them show up just once. The ten largest clones add up to over 3.5% of the sample.

Input material: peripheral blood or thyroid tissue (not recorded which). This receptor was taken from an adult man with Graves' hyperthyroidism. The chain links TRBV10-1 with TRBJ1-1, with TRBD1 perhaps the D gene, on 6 matching bases. For the CDR3, the sequence is CASSKSPTGNTKAFF. The sequenced DNA is TGCGCCAGCAGTAAGTCTCCGACAGGTAACACTAAAGCTTTCTTT.